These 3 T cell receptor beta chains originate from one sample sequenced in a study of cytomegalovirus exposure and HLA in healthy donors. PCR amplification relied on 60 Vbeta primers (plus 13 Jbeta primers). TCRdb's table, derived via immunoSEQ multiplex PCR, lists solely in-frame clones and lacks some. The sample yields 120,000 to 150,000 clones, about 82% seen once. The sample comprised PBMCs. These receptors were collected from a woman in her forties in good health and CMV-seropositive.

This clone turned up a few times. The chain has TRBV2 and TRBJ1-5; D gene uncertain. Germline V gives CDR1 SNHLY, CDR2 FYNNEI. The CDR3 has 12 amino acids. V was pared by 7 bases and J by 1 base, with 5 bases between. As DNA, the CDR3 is TGTGCCAGCAAGGAGAGCAATCAGCCCCAGCATTTT. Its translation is CASKESNQPQHF.

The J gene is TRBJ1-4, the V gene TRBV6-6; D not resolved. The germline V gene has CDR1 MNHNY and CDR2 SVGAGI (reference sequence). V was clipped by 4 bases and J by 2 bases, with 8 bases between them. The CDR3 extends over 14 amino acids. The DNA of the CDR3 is TGTGCCAGCAGTTCGGTACAGACTAATGAAAAACTGTTTTTT. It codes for CASSSVQTNEKLFF.

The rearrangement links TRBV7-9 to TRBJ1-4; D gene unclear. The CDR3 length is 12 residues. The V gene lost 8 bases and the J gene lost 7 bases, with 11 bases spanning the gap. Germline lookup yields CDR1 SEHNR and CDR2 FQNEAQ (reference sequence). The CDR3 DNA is TGTGCCAGCGCCTCGGGGATTGAAAAACTGTTTTTT. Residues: CASASGIEKLFF. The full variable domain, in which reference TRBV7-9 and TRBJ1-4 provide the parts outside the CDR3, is DTGVSQNPRHKITKRGQNVTFRCDPISEHNRLYWYRQTLGQGPEFLTYFQNEAQLEKSRLLSDRFSAERPKGSFSTLEIQRTEQGDSAMYLCASASGIEKLFFGSGTQLSVL.